The source of this TCR beta chain is a study of blood T cell repertoires in COVID-19. At the level of the study: Whether acute or convalescent, the COVID-19 samples came from the United States, Italy and Spain.

Per the germline V gene, CDR1 is SEHNR and CDR2 is FQNEAQ (reference sequence). This CDR3 is built from 13 residues. Germline trimming cut 6 bases from V and 5 bases from J; bases unmatched to any gene: 4. Enrolled during active infection, Seattle patients were then followed longitudinally. Sequencing was performed with immunoSEQ multiplex PCR; in TCRdb, only in-frame clones are kept and a portion is missing. In the table there are some 400,000 clones, more than 70% of which are singletons. This chain uses TRBV7-9 with TRBJ2-5; 9 bases are shared with TRBD1. The sample taken for sequencing was peripheral blood. This clonotype originated in a woman under 40 with COVID-19, enrolled during active disease. The CDR3 spells CASRTGQGETQYF. The CDR3 region has the DNA TGTGCCAGCAGGACCGGACAGGGGGAGACCCAGTACTTC.